The clone carrying this TCR beta chain was observed at least ten times. Its antigen is as yet unknown. Beta-chain TCR CDR3 regions were amplified from RNA transcripts. Second-round multiplex PCR came after a first-round RT-PCR that employed HTBI primers. TCRdb fed the multiplex PCR reads into MiXCR, producing one record per CDR3 protein. The table lists 170,000 or so distinct CDR3 sequences, 39% of them singletons. It was on clinical symptoms, serum thyroxine, TRAb, thyroid ultrasound and orbital computed tomography that diagnosis relied. PBMCs were isolated by Ficoll-Paque density gradient centrifugation, using 8 to 10 ml of fresh peripheral blood as the starting material. The sample is drawn from a study of Graves' ophthalmopathy and Graves' hyperthyroidism. Regarding the study as a whole: The model's ophthalmopathy progression predictions had about 71% sensitivity and approximately 72% specificity. Most expanded clonotypes from thyroid (those above 0.001 frequency) were also found in blood.

Germline CDR1 KGHSH, CDR2 LQKENI. The CDR3 totals 13 residues. V shed 3 bases and J 12 bases; nucleotides not matched to a gene: 4. V gene TRBV18 combines with J gene TRBJ2-7; 14 positions agree with TRBD2. The sequencing sample was made of peripheral blood. The origin of this receptor is a man aged 25 to 45 with Graves' ophthalmopathy. This CDR3 is CASSPGLAGEVYF. In DNA form, the CDR3 reads TGTGCCAGCTCACCGGGACTAGCGGGAGAGGTGTACTTC.